This T cell receptor beta chain was recorded in a study of OX40 agonist ivuxolimab in advanced cancers. Profiling relied on immunoSEQ multiplex PCR, and the TCRdb table lists in-frame clones only, not all of them. Among about 91,000 clones listed, approximately 84% were seen once. Per the germline V gene, CDR1 is SGHVS and CDR2 is FQNEAQ. V lost 1 base and J lost 6, with 12 bases in between. CDR3 length: 14 residues. V usage is TRBV7-8 and J usage is TRBJ1-1; D may be TRBD1 (5 bases). The TCR was taken from an adult with an advanced solid tumor such as melanoma, head and neck, liver or kidney cancer. The material sequenced was CD4+ or CD8+ T cells sorted from blood, taken in a trial of the OX40 agonist ivuxolimab. The chain's CDR3 is CASSLGGVSAEAFF. DNA of the CDR3: TGTGCCAGCAGCTTAGGGGGGGTTAGCGCTGAAGCTTTCTTT.